The 7 T cell receptor beta chains given below trace back to one sample, sequenced in a study of beta chain features in type 1 diabetes. Overall study findings and caveats: The study found moderately but significantly shorter TCRB CDR3s in all four CD4+ subsets of Type 1 diabetes patients.

The entirety of the isolated RNA underwent reverse transcription, so expressed TCRB transcripts were sequenced. Sequencing used immunoSEQ multiplex PCR; TCRdb keeps in-frame clones, though not all of them. The profile covers 250,000 to 350,000 clones, with 13% to 15% appearing a single time and about 0.017% taken by the ten largest. No antigens are known for them. The sequenced material came from naive CD4+ T cells from blood. All receptors derive from a man younger than 45 with type 1 diabetes.

The V and J genes are TRBV28 and TRBJ1-3; a weak D match, TRBD1 (6 bases). Trimming took 8 bases from V and 2 from J, leaving 7 bases between them. The CDR3 covers 12 residues. Germline CDR1 and CDR2: MDHEN and SYDVKM. CDR3 coding DNA: TGTGCCAGCGGGACAACTGGAAACACCATATATTTT. Translated: CASGTTGNTIYF.

This clone was counted a few times. This chain connects TRBV7-3 to TRBJ1-2; 8 bases are a match to TRBD1. After removal of 5 bases from V and 3 bases from J, the junction contained 8 bases not matched to a gene. CDR1 is SGHTA and CDR2 is FQGTGA in the germline V gene. The CDR3 covers 15 residues. The DNA for the CDR3 is TGTGCCAGCAGCGAAATGACAGGGGTCGACTATGGCTACACCTTC. Translation gives CASSEMTGVDYGYTF.

This clone occurred a few times. The chain joins TRBV4-3 to TRBJ2-1, with D perhaps matching TRBD1 (6 bases). The CDR3 is 16 amino acids. Germline V gives CDR1 LGHNA, CDR2 YSLEER. V was shortened by 0 bases and J by 7 bases, with 16 bases between the two germline ends. The CDR3 DNA reads as TGCGCCAGCAGCCAAGAGGACAGCTTCCCATTTAATGAGCAGTTCTTC. This codes for CASSQEDSFPFNEQFF.

The genes are TRBV2 and TRBJ1-1; D is unresolved. V lost 7 bases to trimming and J lost 2 bases, with 5 bases between them. Germline CDR1 is SNHLY and CDR2 is FYNNEI. The CDR3 contains 11 residues. The CDR3 is CASIINTEAFF. The DNA for the CDR3 is TGTGCCAGCATTATTAACACTGAAGCTTTCTTT.

The chain carries TRBV5-1 and TRBJ1-1; possibly TRBD1 for D (5 bases). The V end lost 5 bases, the J end lost 0 bases, and 11 bases lay between the germline ends. The germline V gene encodes CDR1 SGHRS and CDR2 YFSETQ. This CDR3 has 14 amino acids. CDR3 DNA sequence: TGCGCCAGCAGACACGACAGCATGAACACTGAAGCTTTCTTT. It codes for CASRHDSMNTEAFF.

A few counts support this clone. The J gene is TRBJ2-7, the V gene TRBV19; tentatively, D is TRBD2 (6 bases). V shed 5 bases and J shed 0 bases, with 11 bases lying between them. The CDR3 covers 14 residues. Germline V gene data show CDR1 as LNHDA and CDR2 as SQIVND (reference sequence). This chain's CDR3 is CASSLREISYEQYF. CDR3 bases: TGTGCCAGTAGTTTACGGGAGATCTCCTACGAGCAGTACTTC.

This clone was counted between two and nine times. The rearrangement uses TRBV28 and TRBJ2-3; TRBD2 agrees at 8 bases. The V gene's germline CDR1 is MDHEN and CDR2 SYDVKM. V was pared by 7 bases and J by 2 bases, with 2 bases of the junction left unmatched. The CDR3 sequence is 13 residues long. As DNA, the CDR3 is TGTGCCAGCACAGCGGGGGACACAGATACGCAGTATTTT. It yields the protein CASTAGDTDTQYF.